Shown below are 2 T cell receptor beta chains from a single sample sequenced in a study of a mutant IDH1 vaccine in newly diagnosed glioma. TCRdb keeps only in-frame clones here, not all; method: immunoSEQ multiplex PCR. The repertoire holds about 42,000 clones, with 75% to 85% as singletons. No antigen has been identified for these receptors. Time point noted: week 35, safety follow-up. The vaccine gave 300 ug of a 20-mer mutant IDH1 peptide subcutaneously per dose. The sample here was PBMCs, taken from a glioma patient whose treatment included an IDH1 peptide vaccine. The receptors were gathered from a woman in her forties or fifties with glioma.

This rearrangement joins TRBV5-6 to TRBJ2-7; tentative D call: TRBD2 (5 bases). The V end was cut by 0 bases, the J end by 4 bases, with 8 bases between. Germline V lookup: CDR1 SGHDT, CDR2 YYEEEE. The CDR3 has 13 residues. The CDR3 sequence is CASSLGPGYEQYF. CDR3 DNA sequence: TGTGCCAGCAGCTTGGGACCGGGGTACGAGCAGTACTTC. The variable domain in full, completed from reference TRBV5-6 and TRBJ2-7, reads DAGVTQSPTHLIKTRGQQVTLRCSPKSGHDTVSWYQQALGQGPQFIFQYYEEEERQRGNFPDRFSGHQFPNYSSELNVNALLLGDSALYLCASSLGPGYEQYFGPGTRLTVT.

This sequence joins TRBV7-3 and TRBJ1-2; D unclear. This CDR3 contains 13 residues. V lost 5 bases and J lost 8, with 15 bases in between. Germline V gene data show CDR1 as SGHTA and CDR2 as FQGTGA. CDR3 sequence reads: CASSHEDGSGYTF. For the CDR3, the DNA is TGTGCCAGCAGCCATGAAGACGGGAGCGGCTACACCTTC.